A selection of T cell receptor beta chains follows, all from one sample in a study of T cells in Graves' hyperthyroidism and ophthalmopathy. One entry per CDR3 protein results from TCRdb running MiXCR on the multiplex PCR reads. Of 400,000 to 600,000 distinct CDR3 sequences listed, roughly 16% were seen once; the top ten hold 29%. The sample consisted of blood. These receptor sequences come from a woman aged 25 to 39 with Graves' ophthalmopathy. Both conserved end residues are part of each CDR3. D genes are given only for firm matches. A clone size is listed for some rows: how often the clone was seen (once, few, many), or a class if it is expanded.

CDR3,DNA,size,J,D,V,length
CASSPKGLVHEQYF,TGTGCCAGCAGCCCAAAAGGCCTGGTCCACGAGCAGTACTTC,few,TRBJ2-7,NA,TRBV7-2,14
CASSYGASQNTGELFF,TGTGCCAGCAGTTACGGAGCCTCACAAAACACCGGGGAGCTGTTTTTT,NA,TRBJ2-2,NA,TRBV6-2/TRBV6-3,16
CASSSGGRAFDTQYF,TGCGCCAGCAGTTCTGGCGGGAGGGCATTCGATACGCAGTATTTT,many,TRBJ2-3,TRBD2,TRBV5-1,15
CASSQDPGQGNIQYF,TGTGCCAGCAGCCAAGACCCCGGACAGGGTAACATTCAGTACTTC,many,TRBJ2-4,TRBD1,TRBV3-1,15
CASSLAGTPTDTQYF,TGTGCCAGCAGCTTGGCGGGCACCCCCACAGATACGCAGTATTTT,NA,TRBJ2-3,NA,TRBV5-4,15
CSVESPGQGFGELFF,TGCAGCGTTGAATCCCCGGGACAGGGTTTCGGGGAGCTGTTTTTT,NA,TRBJ2-2,TRBD1,TRBV29-1,15
CASRPTGGIDQPRHF,TGTGCCAGCAGACCCACAGGGGGGATCGATCAGCCCCGGCATTTT,NA,TRBJ1-5,TRBD1,TRBV12-3/TRBV12-4,15
CASSNSGEDYGYTF,TGTGCCAGCAGCAATTCAGGGGAGGATTATGGCTACACCTTC,few,TRBJ1-2,NA,TRBV3-1,14
CASSESLLSYEQYF,TGTGCCAGCAGTGAAAGCCTGCTTTCCTACGAGCAGTACTTC,NA,TRBJ2-7,NA,TRBV2,14
CASGGGARNTEAFF,TGTGCCAGCGGGGGGGGGGCAAGGAACACTGAAGCTTTCTTT,few,TRBJ1-1,NA,TRBV19,14
CASPKREGLSGAFF,TGTGCCAGTCCTAAGCGGGAGGGCCTTAGCGGTGCGTTCTTC,NA,TRBJ2-1,TRBD2,TRBV2,14
CATCVGSSSYNEQFF,TGTGCCACATGCGTGGGCTCTAGCTCCTACAATGAGCAGTTCTTC,few,TRBJ2-1,NA,TRBV19,15
CAWSLMRLPGNTIYF,TGTGCCTGGAGTTTAATGCGTCTACCTGGAAACACCATATATTTT,many,TRBJ1-3,NA,TRBV30,15
CASSQEPVSPEQYF,TGTGCCAGCAGCCAAGAACCTGTCAGTCCCGAGCAGTACTTC,NA,TRBJ2-7,NA,TRBV14,14
CASSTLAGGYTGELFF,TGTGCCAGCAGTACACTAGCGGGAGGGTACACCGGGGAGCTGTTTTTT,NA,TRBJ2-2,TRBD2,TRBV28,16
CASRIGQGAYTQYF,TGTGCCAGCAGGATAGGACAGGGGGCTTATACGCAGTATTTT,many,TRBJ2-3,TRBD1,TRBV28,14
CATSGGTGRGQEQFF,TGTGCCACCAGTGGGGGGACGGGGAGGGGGCAAGAGCAGTTCTTC,NA,TRBJ2-1,NA,TRBV24-1,15
CASKLRGETQYF,TGTGCCAGCAAACTCCGAGGAGAGACCCAGTACTTC,few,TRBJ2-5,NA,TRBV28,12
CASTEDRYNEKLFF,TGTGCCTCAACCGAGGACCGATACAATGAAAAACTGTTTTTT,many,TRBJ1-4,NA,TRBV30,14
CASSPLGAGGNEQFF,TGTGCCAGCAGCCCCCTTGGAGCGGGTGGCAATGAGCAGTTCTTC,once,TRBJ2-1,NA,TRBV7-6,15
CASSIWRGEQFF,TGTGCCAGTAGTATCTGGCGAGGCGAGCAGTTCTTC,once,TRBJ2-1,NA,TRBV19,12
CASSQDLGPSGTLYEQYF,TGTGCCAGCAGCCAAGATCTAGGTCCGAGCGGGACCCTCTACGAGCAGTACTTC,NA,TRBJ2-7,TRBD2,TRBV14,18
CASSETGTHGYTF,TGTGCCAGCAGTGAAACAGGGACACATGGCTACACCTTC,many,TRBJ1-2,NA,TRBV2,13
CASSSRQTFITYEQYF,TGTGCCAGCAGTTCCCGACAGACATTTATTACCTACGAGCAGTACTTC,NA,TRBJ2-7,NA,TRBV12-3/TRBV12-4,16
CASSLRAGFGLAGEGTTGELFF,TGTGCCAGCAGTTTAAGGGCAGGGTTTGGACTAGCGGGAGAAGGGACCACCGGGGAGCTGTTTTTT,few,TRBJ2-2,TRBD2,TRBV12-3/TRBV12-4,22
CASSPHGTGIHSYEQYF,TGTGCCAGCAGTCCTCACGGGACAGGTATCCACTCCTACGAGCAGTACTTC,few,TRBJ2-7,TRBD1,TRBV6-2/TRBV6-3,17
CASSPVGQDQPQHF,TGTGCCAGCTCACCAGTGGGTCAGGATCAGCCCCAGCATTTT,many,TRBJ1-5,NA,TRBV18,14
CSARGSGEGETQYF,TGCAGTGCTAGAGGTAGCGGAGAGGGGGAGACCCAGTACTTC,many,TRBJ2-5,NA,TRBV20-1,14
CASSTYLGSNNEQFF,TGTGCCAGCTCAACATACCTGGGATCAAACAATGAGCAGTTCTTC,NA,TRBJ2-1,NA,TRBV18,15
CASSPTGAKEETQYF,TGTGCCAGCAGCCCGACAGGGGCGAAGGAAGAGACCCAGTACTTC,few,TRBJ2-5,TRBD1,TRBV5-4,15
CAISEAPVGGYGSYNEQFF,TGTGCCATCAGTGAAGCCCCAGTGGGTGGTTATGGCTCCTACAATGAGCAGTTCTTC,many,TRBJ2-1,NA,TRBV10-3,19
CASSLLVEDYEQYF,TGCGCCAGCAGCCTGCTTGTTGAGGACTACGAGCAGTACTTC,many,TRBJ2-7,NA,TRBV5-1,14
CASTFGGEETQYF,TGTGCCAGCACTTTTGGCGGGGAAGAGACCCAGTACTTC,NA,TRBJ2-5,NA,TRBV7-9,13
CSARKGQNTEAFF,TGCAGTGCTCGAAAAGGCCAGAACACTGAAGCTTTCTTT,many,TRBJ1-1,NA,TRBV20-1,13
CASSEFQGVGYGYTF,TGTGCCAGCAGTGAATTCCAGGGGGTCGGCTATGGCTACACCTTC,many,TRBJ1-2,TRBD1,TRBV2,15
CAISSGSRQETQYF,TGTGCCATCAGTAGCGGGAGTCGGCAAGAGACCCAGTACTTC,NA,TRBJ2-5,TRBD2,TRBV10-3,14
CASSRVAGGLYEQYF,TGTGCCAGCAGCCGAGTAGCGGGAGGGCTGTACGAGCAGTACTTC,many,TRBJ2-7,TRBD2,TRBV3-1,15
CASSYGTLSSGNTIYF,TGTGCCAGCAGTTACGGGACACTAAGCTCTGGAAACACCATATATTTT,few,TRBJ1-3,NA,TRBV28,16
CASSLSESMNTEAFF,TGTGCCAGCAGCTTATCGGAGAGCATGAACACTGAAGCTTTCTTT,many,TRBJ1-1,NA,TRBV11-2,15
CASSYSRIEGTQYF,TGTGCCAGCAGTTACTCGAGGATTGAGGGGACCCAGTACTTC,NA,TRBJ2-5,NA,TRBV6-5,14
CASSPLIGRFAYNEQFF,TGTGCCAGCAGCCCACTCATCGGGAGGTTCGCCTACAATGAGCAGTTCTTC,NA,TRBJ2-1,TRBD2,TRBV14,17
CASRRDRETEAFF,TGTGCCAGTAGGAGGGACAGGGAAACTGAAGCTTTCTTT,few,TRBJ1-1,TRBD1,TRBV19,13
CETGASSYEQYF,TGTGAAACAGGGGCCAGCTCCTACGAGCAGTACTTC,few,TRBJ2-7,TRBD1,TRBV10-3,12
CASSAGVLSPYEQYF,TGTGCCAGCAGTGCCGGGGTCCTAAGCCCGTACGAGCAGTACTTC,many,TRBJ2-7,NA,TRBV6-1,15
CASSPTGGSTSTDTQYF,TGTGCCAGCAGTCCTACCGGGGGTTCGACTAGCACAGATACGCAGTATTTT,many,TRBJ2-3,NA,TRBV12-3/TRBV12-4,17
CASTSGVGQPQHF,TGTGCCAGCACCTCGGGGGTCGGGCAGCCCCAGCATTTT,many,TRBJ1-5,NA,TRBV28,13
CASSFGSGGGYEQYF,TGTGCCAGCAGTTTTGGCAGCGGGGGTGGATACGAGCAGTACTTC,many,TRBJ2-7,TRBD2,TRBV6-2/TRBV6-3,15
CSVEGLTGSNEQFF,TGCAGCGTTGAAGGACTAACGGGATCAAATGAGCAGTTCTTC,few,TRBJ2-1,NA,TRBV29-1,14
CASSFSGTRLDTQYF,TGTGCCAGCAGCTTCTCCGGGACTAGATTAGATACGCAGTATTTT,many,TRBJ2-3,TRBD2,TRBV11-2,15
CASSHRGGTGADQPQHF,TGTGCCAGTAGCCACCGCGGAGGGACAGGGGCCGATCAGCCCCAGCATTTT,few,TRBJ1-5,TRBD1,TRBV19,17
CASSYSLGAGVNNEQFF,TGTGCCAGCAGTTACTCGTTGGGGGCGGGAGTAAACAATGAGCAGTTCTTC,many,TRBJ2-1,NA,TRBV6-2/TRBV6-3,17